One and the same sample provided the 22 T cell receptor beta chains below, sequenced in a study of glioma-infiltrating T cells. The iRepertoire nested amplicon-rescue multiplex PCR amplified TCR alpha and beta CDR3s from RNA. TCRdb processed the multiplex PCR reads anew with MiXCR; each CDR3 protein has one entry. The sample has around 100,000 distinct CDR3 sequences; approximately 28% are singletons. The sample was glioma tissue, nonneoplastic brain tissue, or PBMCs (not recorded which). The receptors originated from a human donor with low-grade glioma or glioblastoma, undergoing nonglioma brain surgery, or in good health (not recorded which).

On this clonotype: A much more abundant neighbour one base away suggests this may be a read error. The rearrangement links TRBV28 to TRBJ1-1, with D tentatively TRBD1 (5 bases). From germline, CDR1 is MDHEN and CDR2 SYDVKM. This CDR3 contains 14 residues. CDR3 sequence reads: CAGSLGARYTEAFF. The CDR3, as DNA: TGTGCCGGCAGTTTAGGGGCCAGATACACTGAAGCTTTCTTT.

CDR3 region: CASRRGIVSGANVLTF. CDR3 DNA: TGTGCCAGCAGACGTGGTATTGTCTCTGGGGCCAACGTCCTGACTTTC. The rearrangement joins TRBV5-4 to TRBJ2-6; D unresolved. Germline V gene data show CDR1 as SGHNT and CDR2 as YYREEE (reference sequence). The ends were cut back, 5 bases at V and 0 bases at J, with 12 bases in the middle. This CDR3 comprises 16 residues.

Remarks on this clonotype: This may stem from a read error, because a much larger clone lies one nucleotide away. The V call is TRBV20-1, the J call TRBJ2-5; the D gene is possibly TRBD2 (5 bases). Per germline, CDR1 DFQATT and CDR2 SNEGSKA (reference sequence). This CDR3 has 15 residues. CDR3 region: CSAREEQVSGEAQYF. CDR3 in DNA: TGCAGTGCTAGAGAGGAGCAAGTGAGCGGAGAGGCCCAGTACTTC.

There are a few counts of this clonotype. This sequence joins TRBV2 and TRBJ2-7, with D hard to call. The CDR3 has 13 residues. The germline V gene has CDR1 SNHLY and CDR2 FYNNEI. The V end was cut by 5 bases, the J end by 6 bases, with 14 bases between. The CDR3 is CASSYQPLREQYF. The CDR3 bases are TGTGCCAGCAGTTACCAGCCCCTTCGCGAGCAGTACTTC.

This clonotype has more than one count but fewer than ten. A single base separates this from a much larger clone, so it may be a read error. This chain uses TRBV19 with TRBJ1-5, with a weak D call TRBD1 (5 bases). This CDR3 is built from 15 residues. Germline V lookup: CDR1 LNHDA, CDR2 SQIVND (reference sequence). CDR3 amino acids: CASTKGSGSSQPQHF. DNA of the CDR3: TGTGCCAGTACTAAGGGGAGCGGGAGCAGTCAGCCCCAGCATTTT. Full variable domain (outside the CDR3, taken from reference TRBV19 and TRBJ1-5): DGGITQSPKYLFRKEGQNVTLSCEQNLNHDAMYWYRQDPGQGLRLIYYSQIVNDFQKGDIAEGYSVSREKKESFPLTVTSAQKNPTAFYLCASTKGSGSSQPQHFGDGTRLSIL.

There are a few counts of this clonotype. The chain employs TRBV29-1 and TRBJ1-2, with D unresolved. Trimming shortened V by 6 bases and J by 7 bases, and 21 bases separated the two germline ends. The CDR3 spans 14 residues. Per germline, CDR1 SQVTM and CDR2 ANQGSEA. This chain's CDR3 is CSVRRFVGSGGYTF. The CDR3 DNA reads as TGCAGCGTCCGCCGATTTGTGGGGAGTGGTGGCTACACCTTC.

This clonotype has only a few counts. A much bigger clone sits one base away, suggesting this may be a read error. This sequence joins TRBV20-1 and TRBJ2-7; the D is unclear. Germline V CDR1 and CDR2: DFQATT, SNEGSKA (reference sequence). The CDR3 runs to 11 residues. Trimming took 0 bases from V and 13 from J, leaving 13 bases between them. This CDR3 is CSARDRARSYF. The CDR3 bases are TGCAGTGCTAGAGATCGCGCTCGTTCTTACTTC.

In its sample, this clonotype was seen a few times. The J gene is TRBJ2-3, the V gene TRBV19; 12 bases match TRBD1. V was pared by 4 bases and J by 6 bases, with 5 bases of the junction left unmatched. This CDR3 region has 15 residues. Germline CDR1 reads LNHDA; CDR2 reads SQIVND (reference sequence). CDR3 protein: CASSKGTGGLDTQYF. The CDR3 nucleotides read TGTGCCAGTAGTAAAGGGACAGGGGGCCTCGATACGCAGTATTTT.

This chain joins TRBV6-5 and TRBJ2-5, with 9 bases lining up with TRBD2. The DNA end lines up better with TRBJ2-1; the J call may be wrong. In germline, CDR1 is MNHEY, CDR2 SVGAGI. The CDR3 length is 14 residues. CDR3 protein: CASSSGGGADEQFF. CDR3 DNA sequence: TGTGCCAGCAGTTCCGGCGGGGGGGCCGATGAGCAGTTCTTC.

This clonotype appeared many times. The chain uses TRBV20-1 and TRBJ2-7; D not certain. The CDR3 runs 15 residues. CDR1 and CDR2 (germline): DFQATT, SNEGSKA (reference sequence). Trimming left V 0 bases short and J 4 bases short, with 16 bases between. The CDR3 DNA follows: TGCAGTGCTAGAGATCCCGGGTCTCTACTTTACGAGCAGTACTTC. Protein sequence: CSARDPGSLLYEQYF.

This clonotype was counted once. The V gene is TRBV5-4, the J gene TRBJ2-3; 9 bases fit TRBD2. The germline CDR1 and CDR2 sequences are SGHNT and YYREEE (reference sequence). This CDR3 region has 16 residues. V shed 0 bases and J 7 bases; nucleotides not matched to a gene: 9. The chain's CDR3 is CASSLGAGGSWNTQYF. CDR3 bases: TGTGCCAGCAGCTTGGGTGCGGGGGGGTCGTGGAATACGCAGTATTTT.

The chain uses TRBV14 and TRBJ1-1, with D unclear. Trimming took 4 bases from V and 4 from J, leaving 16 bases between them. The CDR3 has 15 amino acids. Germline V gene sequence: CDR1 SGHDN, CDR2 FVKESK. CDR3 in amino acids: CASSLWKGIGTEAFF. CDR3 coding DNA: TGTGCCAGCAGCCTATGGAAGGGAATAGGCACTGAAGCTTTCTTT.

Concerning this clonotype: Possible read error: a much larger clone is one base away. The chain employs TRBV28 and TRBJ1-1; tentative D call: TRBD1 (6 bases). Per germline, CDR1 MDHEN and CDR2 SYDVKM. The CDR3 loop spans 13 amino acids. In DNA form, the CDR3 reads TGTGCCAGCACCCTGCGAACAGGGCGGGAAGCTTTATTT. This translates into CASTLRTGREALF.

Of note for this clonotype: A much larger clonotype is one base distant, so this may be a read error. V is TRBV7-8 and J is TRBJ1-5; D unresolved. V was trimmed by 5 bases and J by 4 bases, leaving 6 bases between them. Germline V gene sequence: CDR1 SGHVS, CDR2 FQNEAQ. The CDR3 is made up of 12 amino acids. In nucleotides, the CDR3 is TGTGCCAGCAGCAATCAAAATCAGCCCCAGCATTTT. Protein: CASSNQNQPQHF.

As concerns this clonotype: A read error may account for a junction end that differs from germline. V gene TRBV7-2 combines with J gene TRBJ1-2; possibly TRBD1 for D (5 bases). The CDR3 spans 15 residues. The germline gives CDR1 SGHTA, CDR2 FQGNSA. The DNA of the CDR3 is TGTGCCAGCAGCCCCGGAGCCGGGACGGTCTATGTCTACACCTTC. Translation: CASSPGAGTVYVYTF.

Turning to this clonotype: A much larger clone differs from this one at a single base, so this may be a read error. The chain carries TRBV6-2 or TRBV6-3 and TRBJ2-3; D is unresolved. V lost 2 bases, J lost 8 bases, and 8 bases lay in between. CDR1 and CDR2 from the germline V gene are MNHEY and SVGEGT. The CDR3 is made up of 12 amino acids. The chain's CDR3 is CASSYLRPTQYF. The CDR3 DNA follows: TGTGCCAGCAGTTACCTAAGGCCTACGCAGTATTTT.

This clonotype occurred many times. This chain links TRBV28 with TRBJ2-7; no clear D. V lost 7 bases to trimming and J lost 2 bases, with 21 bases between them. Germline V lookup: CDR1 MDHEN, CDR2 SYDVKM. This CDR3 region has 16 residues. Here the CDR3 DNA reads TGTGCCAGCACTCTAACCCCGAGTACTGGACCCTACGAGCAGTACTTC. The encoded protein is CASTLTPSTGPYEQYF.

Of note for this clonotype: With a much larger clone just one base away, this may be a read error. This chain links TRBV18 with TRBJ2-1; D is unclear. CDR1 and CDR2 from the germline V gene are KGHSH and LQKENI. Deletions cut 8 bases from V and 7 bases from J, with 9 bases between. The CDR3 runs to 11 residues. CDR3 residues: CASPQENEQFF. The CDR3 bases are TGTGCCAGCCCACAAGAGAATGAGCAGTTCTTC.

The sample holds many counts of this clonotype. The chain links TRBV27 to TRBJ1-2, with D unresolved. Germline V gene sequence: CDR1 MNHEY, CDR2 SMNVEV (reference sequence). CDR3 length: 16 amino acids. Trimming shortened V by 4 bases and J by 3 bases, and 18 bases separated the two germline ends. CDR3 sequence (DNA): TGTGCCAGCAGTTCCACCCCCCGACAAGTCCACTATGGCTACACCTTC. It is translated as CASSSTPRQVHYGYTF.

This clonotype was counted ten times or more. The V call is TRBV2, the J call TRBJ1-2; no definite D call. Trimming took 6 bases from V and 2 from J, leaving 10 bases between them. In germline, CDR1 is SNHLY, CDR2 FYNNEI. The CDR3 runs to 13 residues. The DNA of the CDR3 is TGTGCCAGCAGAGATCCACCCAACTATGGCTACACCTTC. The encoded protein is CASRDPPNYGYTF. The complete variable domain, with remaining parts taken from reference TRBV2 and TRBJ1-2, reads EPEVTQTPSHQVTQMGQEVILRCVPISNHLYFYWYRQILGQKVEFLVSFYNNEISEKSEIFDDQFSVERPDGSNFTLKIRSTKLEDSAMYFCASRDPPNYGYTFGSGTRLTVV.

V is TRBV12-3 or TRBV12-4 and J is TRBJ1-5, with D maybe TRBD1 (6 bases). Deletions cut 7 bases from V and 1 base from J, with 17 bases between. The CDR3 has 16 residues. The CDR3 here is CASTSSTGGSNQPQHF. The CDR3, as DNA: TGTGCCAGCACATCCTCGACAGGAGGGAGCAATCAGCCCCAGCATTTT.

This clonotype was picked up many times. The genes are TRBV28 and TRBJ2-5; 9 nucleotides agree with TRBD2. Per germline, CDR1 MDHEN and CDR2 SYDVKM. This CDR3 contains 13 residues. The V segment lost 10 bases and the J segment 2 bases; nucleotides outside the gene matches: 5. CDR3: CAILAGAQETQYF. CDR3 coding DNA: TGTGCCATCTTAGCGGGGGCGCAAGAGACCCAGTACTTC.